A single sample gave rise to the 5 T cell receptor beta chains below, sequenced in a study of blood T cell repertoires in COVID-19. Method: immunoSEQ multiplex PCR; TCRdb's copy keeps in-frame clones and lacks some. In the table there are just under 150,000 clones, approximately 85% of which are singletons. Input material: peripheral blood. Receptors originate from a human donor with acute or convalescent COVID-19. The donor label of this sample is uncertain.

The chain joins TRBV29-1 to TRBJ1-2; 7 bases are shared with TRBD1. CDR3 size: 13 residues. The V gene end was trimmed by 6 bases and the J gene end by 4 bases; junction bases not matched to a gene: 8. The germline gives CDR1 SQVTM, CDR2 ANQGSEA. CDR3 in DNA: TGCAGCGTCGACAGGGTCGTTAGCTATGGCTACACCTTC. This translates into CSVDRVVSYGYTF.

J is TRBJ2-3 and V is TRBV6-5; D possibly corresponds to TRBD2 (6 bases). Germline loops: CDR1 MNHEY, CDR2 SVGAGI. The CDR3 consists of 14 residues. The V and J ends lost 9 bases and 0 bases respectively, with 13 bases between them. The DNA for the CDR3 is TGTGCCAGTGGGCTAGCGATAAGCACAGATACGCAGTATTTT. It is translated as CASGLAISTDTQYF.

This chain connects TRBV21-1 to TRBJ1-2; TRBD1 reflects the table's D call only, with no check against the DNA. TRBV21-1 is shown as a pseudogene. The CDR3 is 17 amino acids. CDR3 coding DNA: TGTGCCAGCAGCAAATCCTGCCAGGTTCGTACTAACTATGGCTACACCTTC. The encoded protein is CASSKSCQVRTNYGYTF.

The genes are TRBV7-9 and TRBJ2-2, with 7 bases aligning to TRBD2. V shed 7 bases and J 7 bases; nucleotides not matched to a gene: 12. The CDR3 totals 15 residues. Germline V gene lookup returns CDR1 SEHNR and CDR2 FQNEAQ (reference sequence). The CDR3 here is CASTPGRVTGGELFF. In DNA form, the CDR3 reads TGTGCCAGCACCCCGGGGAGGGTTACCGGCGGGGAGCTGTTTTTT.

This rearrangement joins TRBV6-4 to TRBJ2-7, with 13 bases that match TRBD2. The CDR3 length is 20 residues. The J segment lost 3 bases and the V segment lost 4 bases, leaving 18 bases of the junction unmatched. Germline-derived CDR1 and CDR2 are MRHNA and SNTAGT. DNA for the CDR3: TGTGCCAGCAGTGTACCCTGGCCGGGACTAGCGGGACGATACTACTACGAGCAGTACGTC. Amino acid sequence: CASSVPWPGLAGRYYYEQYV.